This TCR beta chain was found in a study of OX40 agonist ivuxolimab in advanced cancers. About the study: The study treated patients with ivuxolimab, an agonistic anti-OX40 (CD134) antibody.

Samples were taken at baseline and on day 1 of cycles 4 and 7. Germline assignment: CDR1 SGHRS and CDR2 YFSETQ. This CDR3 has 18 residues. The V gene lost 4 bases and the J gene lost 0 bases, with 21 bases spanning the gap. Clones were read by immunoSEQ multiplex PCR, and TCRdb kept only the in-frame ones, dropping some. This table holds 30,000 to 45,000 clones, about 90% found once. This sample comprised CD4+ or CD8+ T cells sorted from blood, obtained in a trial of the OX40 agonist ivuxolimab. The chain employs TRBV5-1 and TRBJ2-3; tentatively, D is TRBD1 (5 bases). This receptor was taken from an adult with an advanced solid tumor such as melanoma, head and neck, liver or kidney cancer. The CDR3 loop is CASSRQAGSSSSTDTQYF. CDR3 sequence (DNA): TGCGCCAGCAGCCGCCAGGCAGGGTCGTCGTCTAGCACAGATACGCAGTATTTT.